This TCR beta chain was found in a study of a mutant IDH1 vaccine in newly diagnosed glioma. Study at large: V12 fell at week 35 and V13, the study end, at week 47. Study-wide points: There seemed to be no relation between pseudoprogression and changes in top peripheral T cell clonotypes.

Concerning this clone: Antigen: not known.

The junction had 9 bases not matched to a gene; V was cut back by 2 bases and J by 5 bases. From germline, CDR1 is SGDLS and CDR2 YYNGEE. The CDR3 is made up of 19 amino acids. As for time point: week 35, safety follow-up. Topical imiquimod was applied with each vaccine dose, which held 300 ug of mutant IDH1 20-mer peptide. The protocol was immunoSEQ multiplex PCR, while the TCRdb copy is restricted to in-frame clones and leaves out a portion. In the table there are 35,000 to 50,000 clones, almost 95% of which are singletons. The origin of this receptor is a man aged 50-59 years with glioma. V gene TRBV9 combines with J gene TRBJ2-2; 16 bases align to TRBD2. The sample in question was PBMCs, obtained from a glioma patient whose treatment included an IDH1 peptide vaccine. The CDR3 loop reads CASSVSGTSGRAVTGELFF. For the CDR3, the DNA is TGTGCCAGCAGCGTTTCTGGGACTAGCGGGAGGGCGGTAACCGGGGAGCTGTTTTTT.